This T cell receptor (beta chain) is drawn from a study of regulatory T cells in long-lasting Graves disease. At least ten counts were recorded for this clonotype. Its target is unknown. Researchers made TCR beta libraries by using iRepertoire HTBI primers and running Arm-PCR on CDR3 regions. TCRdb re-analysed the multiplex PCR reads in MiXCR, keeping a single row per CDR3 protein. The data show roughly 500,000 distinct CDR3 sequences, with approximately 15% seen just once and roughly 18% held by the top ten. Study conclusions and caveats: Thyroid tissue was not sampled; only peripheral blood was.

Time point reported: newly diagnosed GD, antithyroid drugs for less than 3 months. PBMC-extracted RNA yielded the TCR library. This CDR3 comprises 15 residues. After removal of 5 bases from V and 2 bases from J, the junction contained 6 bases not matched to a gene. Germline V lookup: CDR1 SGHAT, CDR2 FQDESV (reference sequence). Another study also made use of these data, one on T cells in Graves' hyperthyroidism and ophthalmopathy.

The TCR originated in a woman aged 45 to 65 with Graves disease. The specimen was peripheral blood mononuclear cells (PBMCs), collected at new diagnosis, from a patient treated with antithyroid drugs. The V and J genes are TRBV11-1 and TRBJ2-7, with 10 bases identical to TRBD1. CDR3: CASSDWTGGAYEQYF. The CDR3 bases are TGTGCCAGCAGCGATTGGACAGGGGGGGCCTACGAGCAGTACTTC.